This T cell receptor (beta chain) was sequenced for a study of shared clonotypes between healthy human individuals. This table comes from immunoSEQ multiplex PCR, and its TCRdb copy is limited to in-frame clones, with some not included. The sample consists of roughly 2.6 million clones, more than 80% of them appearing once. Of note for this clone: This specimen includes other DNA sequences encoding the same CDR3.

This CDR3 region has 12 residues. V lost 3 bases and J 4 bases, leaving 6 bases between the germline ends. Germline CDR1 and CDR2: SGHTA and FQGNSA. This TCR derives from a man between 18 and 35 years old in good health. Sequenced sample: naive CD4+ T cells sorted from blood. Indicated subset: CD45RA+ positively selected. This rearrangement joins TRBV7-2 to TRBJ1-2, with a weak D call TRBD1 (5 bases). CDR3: CASSLGGYGYTF. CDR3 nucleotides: TGTGCCAGCAGCTTGGGGGGCTATGGCTACACCTTC.